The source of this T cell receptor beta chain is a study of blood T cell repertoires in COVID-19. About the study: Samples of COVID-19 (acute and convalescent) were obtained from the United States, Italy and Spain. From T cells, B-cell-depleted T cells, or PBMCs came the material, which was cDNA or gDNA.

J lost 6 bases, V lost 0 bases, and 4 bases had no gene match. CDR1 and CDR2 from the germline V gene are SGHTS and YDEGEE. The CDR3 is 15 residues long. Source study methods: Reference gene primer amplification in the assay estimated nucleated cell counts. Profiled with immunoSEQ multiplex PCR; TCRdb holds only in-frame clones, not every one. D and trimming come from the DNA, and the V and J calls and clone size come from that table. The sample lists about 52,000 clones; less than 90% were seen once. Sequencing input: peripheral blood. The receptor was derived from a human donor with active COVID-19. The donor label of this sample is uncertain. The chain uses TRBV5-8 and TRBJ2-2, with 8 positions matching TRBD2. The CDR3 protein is CASSLAGLGSGELFF. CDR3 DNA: TGTGCCAGCAGCTTGGCGGGACTAGGTTCCGGGGAGCTGTTTTTT.